This TCR beta chain originates from a study of blood T cell repertoires in COVID-19. Study context: PBMCs, B-cell-depleted T cells, or T cells provided the cDNA or gDNA that made up the material.

Germline CDR1 SNHLY, CDR2 FYNNEI. V trimming: 6 bases; J trimming: 4 bases; junction bases outside the gene matches: 9. The CDR3 spans 15 residues. Clones were read by immunoSEQ multiplex PCR, and TCRdb kept only the in-frame ones, dropping some. This table has roughly 350,000 clones, around nine tenths appearing once. The chain links TRBV2 to TRBJ2-3; 8 bases map to TRBD2. Sequencing input: peripheral blood. This clonotype was obtained from a young woman who had recovered from COVID-19. The CDR3 reads CASRLSGTGPDTQYF. The CDR3 DNA reads as TGTGCCAGCAGACTTAGCGGGACGGGGCCAGATACGCAGTATTTT.